One sample yielded the 29 T cell receptor beta chains listed below, sequenced in a study of blood T cell repertoires in COVID-19. Assay: immunoSEQ multiplex PCR; the TCRdb copy retains only in-frame clones and omits some. The sample carries roughly 440,000 clones, 70% to 90% recorded once. The sample consisted of peripheral blood. These receptor sequences come from a woman aged 45 to 65 with COVID-19, enrolled during active disease.

The chain links TRBV29-1 to TRBJ1-4; no clear D. Germline CDR1 is SQVTM and CDR2 is ANQGSEA. The CDR3 sequence is 10 residues long. Trimming removed 7 bases at V and 6 bases at J, with 6 bases between. Here the CDR3 reads CSAFYEKLFF. The DNA for the CDR3 is TGCAGCGCCTTCTATGAAAAACTGTTTTTT.

V is TRBV6-1 and J is TRBJ1-5, with a possible D match to TRBD1 (5 bases). The V end was cut by 4 bases, the J end by 0 bases, with 22 bases between. This CDR3 spans 19 amino acids. Germline V gene sequence: CDR1 MNHNS, CDR2 SASEGT. The CDR3, as DNA: TGTGCCAGCAGTGTAGGGGTGAATTCGAACACTAATAGCAATCAGCCCCAGCATTTT. It codes for CASSVGVNSNTNSNQPQHF.

The chain uses TRBV30 and TRBJ1-1; 7 positions agree with TRBD1. V trimming: 4 bases; J trimming: 3 bases; junction bases outside the gene matches: 5. The germline V gene encodes CDR1 GTSNPN and CDR2 SVGIG (reference sequence). The CDR3 has 13 amino acids. The CDR3 DNA reads as TGTGCCTGGAAGGGGGCCTGGGACACTGAAGCTTTCTTT. Its protein product is CAWKGAWDTEAFF.

This chain joins TRBV28 and TRBJ1-1, with no clear D. Germline assignment: CDR1 MDHEN and CDR2 SYDVKM. There are 12 residues in the CDR3. Trimming shortened V by 4 bases and J by 5 bases, and 8 bases separated the two germline ends. Here the CDR3 reads CASSYRRTEAFF. For the CDR3, the DNA is TGTGCCAGCAGTTACCGGAGAACTGAAGCTTTCTTT.

A single count supports this clone. The chain recombines TRBV3-1 (or the pseudogene TRBV3-2) with TRBJ2-7; 7 bases are shared with TRBD1. Trimming took 3 bases from V and 0 from J; bases not matched to a gene: 2. In germline, CDR1 is LGHDT, CDR2 YNNKEL (reference sequence). The CDR3 sequence is 14 residues long. DNA of the CDR3: TGTGCCAGCAGCCAGAGGGGGCTCTCCTACGAGCAGTACTTC. It encodes CASSQRGLSYEQYF.

V is TRBV19 and J is TRBJ1-6; 10 nucleotides line up with TRBD1. The CDR3 has 15 amino acids. Germline trimming cut 6 bases from V and 7 bases from J; bases unmatched to any gene: 6. Germline values: CDR1 LNHDA, CDR2 SQIVND (reference sequence). The CDR3 is CASSPTDRGNSPLHF. The DNA for the CDR3 is TGTGCCAGTAGCCCAACGGACAGGGGGAATTCACCCCTCCACTTT.

The V and J genes are TRBV7-2 and TRBJ2-2, with 9 bases that match TRBD2. The germline V gene has CDR1 SGHTA and CDR2 FQGNSA. The CDR3 consists of 17 residues. Germline trimming cut 5 bases from V and 5 bases from J; bases unmatched to any gene: 12. Here the CDR3 DNA reads TGTGCCAGCAGCCCTGCGGGGGGGCTAGCAGGGACCGGGGAGCTGTTTTTT. As protein: CASSPAGGLAGTGELFF.

This sequence joins TRBV2 and TRBJ2-1; 10 bases match TRBD2. V lost 5 bases and J lost 7; bases outside the gene matches: 11. The CDR3 is 16 amino acids. CDR1 and CDR2 (germline): SNHLY, FYNNEI. CDR3 sequence reads: CASSRTLAGVGNEQFF. The CDR3 DNA reads TGTGCCAGCAGTCGGACTCTAGCGGGAGTAGGGAATGAGCAGTTCTTC. Filled out from reference TRBV2 and TRBJ2-1, the complete variable domain reads EPEVTQTPSHQVTQMGQEVILRCVPISNHLYFYWYRQILGQKVEFLVSFYNNEISEKSEIFDDQFSVERPDGSNFTLKIRSTKLEDSAMYFCASSRTLAGVGNEQFFGPGTRLTVL.

This chain connects TRBV4-1 to TRBJ1-6, with D unresolved. This CDR3 spans 14 amino acids. The V gene's germline CDR1 is MGHRA and CDR2 YSYEKL. V was clipped by 0 bases and J by 10 bases, with 10 bases between them. CDR3 nucleotide sequence: TGCGCCAGCAGCCAAGATGTAACCCGGTCACCCCTCCACTTT. Translation gives CASSQDVTRSPLHF.

The J gene is TRBJ1-1, the V gene TRBV24-1; perhaps TRBD1 as D (5 bases). CDR1 and CDR2 from the germline V gene are KGHDR and SFDVKD. V gave up 5 bases and J gave up 3 bases, with 12 bases separating them. The CDR3 length is 14 residues. In DNA form, the CDR3 reads TGTGCCACCAGTGTTCAGGGAGGATACACTGAAGCTTTCTTT. It codes for CATSVQGGYTEAFF.

Comment on this clone: The same CDR3 is also encoded by other DNA sequences in this sample. V is TRBV5-1 and J is TRBJ2-3; D is possibly TRBD2 (5 bases). The germline V gene has CDR1 SGHRS and CDR2 YFSETQ. This CDR3 is 15 amino acids long. V was cut by 1 base and J by 0 bases, with 9 bases left in between. The CDR3 here is CASSLRGPSTDTQYF. The CDR3 coding sequence is TGCGCCAGCAGCTTGCGAGGGCCTAGCACAGATACGCAGTATTTT.

J is TRBJ2-7 and V is TRBV18, with TRBD2 as a possible D gene (5 bases). Germline values: CDR1 KGHSH, CDR2 LQKENI. The V end lost 0 bases, the J end lost 3 bases, and 12 bases lay between the germline ends. The CDR3 runs to 15 residues. CDR3 bases: TGTGCCAGCTCACCACCGTTAACCGGGAACTACGAGCAGTACTTC. It yields the protein CASSPPLTGNYEQYF.

The chain joins TRBV7-3 to TRBJ2-3; weak D call: TRBD2 (6 bases). The CDR3 spans 17 residues. Germline CDR1 is SGHTA and CDR2 is FQGTGA. V lost 2 bases and J lost 1, with 16 bases in between. In DNA form, the CDR3 reads TGTGCCAGCAGCTTATACCTTGAACAGCGGGGCACAGATACGCAGTATTTT. It is translated as CASSLYLEQRGTDTQYF.

As to this clone: One junction end does not reproduce the germline sequence, and a read error may be involved. The same CDR3 also results from other DNA sequences found in this sample. The chain links TRBV29-1 to TRBJ1-2, with a possible D match to TRBD1 (5 bases). CDR1 and CDR2 (germline): SQVTM, ANQGSEA. CDR3 length: 17 residues. For the CDR3, the DNA is TGTAGCGTTGAAGATGTAACCCGGGCAGGGTGGGACTATGGCTACACCTTC. Translated: CSVEDVTRAGWDYGYTF.

The chain combines TRBV14 with TRBJ1-1, with D unclear. V lost 1 base, J lost 8 bases, and 8 bases lay in between. Germline V gene data show CDR1 as SGHDN and CDR2 as FVKESK. The CDR3 spans 12 residues. This chain's CDR3 is CASSQGALEAFF. In DNA, the CDR3 is TGTGCCAGCAGCCAAGGGGCCCTAGAAGCTTTCTTT.

The rearrangement uses TRBV20-1 and TRBJ1-1, with TRBD1 as a possible D gene (6 bases). CDR1 and CDR2 from the germline V gene are DFQATT and SNEGSKA (reference sequence). This CDR3 is built from 14 residues. The V end lost 3 bases, the J end lost 5 bases, and 16 bases lay between the germline ends. The DNA of the CDR3 is TGCAGTGCTAGTGGGCTGGGGGCGCAGACTGAAGCTTTCTTT. This sequence encodes CSASGLGAQTEAFF.

For the CDR3, the DNA is TGTGCCAGCAGCTTGGCCTCGAACACCGGGGAGCTGTTTTTT. Protein: CASSLASNTGELFF. V and J are TRBV7-3 and TRBJ2-2, with unresolved D. Trimming cost V 3 bases and J 0 bases, with 5 bases left between them. Germline CDR1 reads SGHTA; CDR2 reads FQGTGA. The CDR3 is 14 amino acids.

For this clone: The same CDR3 also results from other DNA sequences found in this sample. The V call is TRBV6-4, the J call TRBJ2-6; D not certain. Germline V gene lookup returns CDR1 MRHNA and CDR2 SNTAGT. This CDR3 is 14 amino acids long. V dropped 4 bases and J dropped 4 bases, with 8 bases sitting between them. The CDR3 loop reads CASSALSGANVLTF. The CDR3 DNA sequence: TGTGCCAGCAGTGCCTTGTCGGGGGCCAACGTCCTGACTTTC.

The V and J genes are TRBV30 and TRBJ2-7, with 9 bases lining up with TRBD1. With V trimmed by 5 bases and J by 1 base, 9 bases remained unmatched. Germline-derived CDR1 and CDR2 are GTSNPN and SVGIG (reference sequence). CDR3 length: 15 residues. In DNA form, the CDR3 reads TGTGCCTGGGCTATCGCGACAGGGGGTTCCTACGAGCAGTACTTC. Its translation: CAWAIATGGSYEQYF.

This clone is a singleton in its sample. The chain uses TRBV4-1 and TRBJ2-2; 11 bases map to TRBD2. V lost 3 bases and J lost 8; bases outside the gene matches: 8. Germline V gene lookup returns CDR1 MGHRA and CDR2 YSYEKL. The CDR3 totals 16 residues. The CDR3 loop reads CASSQGSGGASGELFF. The CDR3 bases are TGCGCCAGCAGCCAGGGTAGCGGGGGGGCCAGTGGGGAGCTGTTTTTT.

The chain carries TRBV19 and TRBJ1-6; D is uncertain. CDR1 LNHDA and CDR2 SQIVND come from the germline V gene (reference sequence). The V and J ends lost 1 base and 7 bases respectively, with 17 bases between them. CDR3 length: 17 residues. This CDR3 reads CASSIVPGPAGNSPLHF. CDR3 nucleotides: TGTGCCAGTAGTATAGTCCCCGGTCCGGCAGGAAATTCACCCCTCCACTTT.

The chain has TRBV28 and TRBJ2-7; 12 nucleotides line up with TRBD2. V lost 5 bases and J lost 3; bases outside the gene matches: 5. The CDR3 loop spans 15 amino acids. The germline V gene encodes CDR1 MDHEN and CDR2 SYDVKM. The CDR3 nucleotides are TGTGCCAGCAGTCCCAGGACTAGCGGGGTCTACGAGCAGTACTTC. It codes for CASSPRTSGVYEQYF.

With regard to this clone: This same CDR3 is encoded by further DNA sequences in the sample. V gene TRBV5-4 combines with J gene TRBJ1-2, with 8 nucleotides matching TRBD1. Per germline, CDR1 SGHNT and CDR2 YYREEE (reference sequence). The CDR3 has 14 residues. The V segment lost 0 bases and the J segment 4 bases; nucleotides outside the gene matches: 2. The CDR3 DNA reads TGTGCCAGCAGCTTGGGACAGGGGAGCTATGGCTACACCTTC. Translating gives CASSLGQGSYGYTF.

CDR3 protein: CASSFREYYEQYF. In DNA, the CDR3 is TGTGCCAGCAGTTTCCGGGAGTACTACGAGCAGTACTTC. This chain connects TRBV12-3 or TRBV12-4 to TRBJ2-7; TRBD2 might be the D (6 bases). V lost 3 bases and J lost 3, with 9 bases in between. This CDR3 has 13 residues.

The V call is TRBV7-3, the J call TRBJ2-2; 9 positions match TRBD1. CDR1 is SGHTA and CDR2 is FQGTGA in the germline V gene. Losses at the gene ends were 3 bases for V and 5 bases for J; bases not matched to a gene: 7. There are 16 residues in the CDR3. CDR3 DNA: TGTGCCAGCAGCTTCGACAGGGGGTCATGGACCGGGGAGCTGTTTTTT. Translating gives CASSFDRGSWTGELFF.

The genes are TRBV7-9 and TRBJ1-1, with D uncertain. CDR3 length: 14 residues. Germline V CDR1 and CDR2: SEHNR, FQNEAQ (reference sequence). V lost 1 base and J lost 1, with 7 bases in between. This CDR3 reads CASSLEHTNTEAFF. CDR3 DNA: TGTGCCAGCAGCTTAGAGCATACGAACACTGAAGCTTTCTTT.

The CDR3 spells CASSEGTYGNTIYF. For the CDR3, the DNA is TGTGCCAGCAGTGAGGGCACTTACGGAAACACCATATATTTT. The rearrangement uses TRBV2 and TRBJ1-3; D uncertain. Germline assignment: CDR1 SNHLY and CDR2 FYNNEI. CDR3 size: 14 residues. V was pared by 3 bases and J by 4 bases, with 10 bases between.

The rearrangement joins TRBV4-1 to TRBJ2-2; D is perhaps TRBD1 (6 bases). V shed 2 bases and J shed 1 base, with 8 bases lying between them. Germline loops: CDR1 MGHRA, CDR2 YSYEKL. This CDR3 spans 15 amino acids. CDR3 in amino acids: CASSQMGQNTGELFF. The DNA for the CDR3 is TGCGCCAGCAGCCAAATGGGACAGAACACCGGGGAGCTGTTTTTT.

The chain couples TRBV6-1 to TRBJ2-7; TRBD1 matches at 8 bases. V lost 1 base and J lost 12; bases outside the gene matches: 8. Germline lookup yields CDR1 MNHNS and CDR2 SASEGT. The CDR3 loop spans 13 amino acids. CDR3 coding DNA: TGTGCCAGCAGTGAAGGTTTGGGGACAGGACTGTACTTC. Its protein product is CASSEGLGTGLYF.